The 11 T cell receptor beta chains below come from one sample, sequenced in a study of memory CD4+ T cells and cytomegalovirus serostatus. Sequencing was performed with immunoSEQ multiplex PCR; in TCRdb, only in-frame clones are kept and a portion is missing. The repertoire has some 48,000 clones, 60% to 80% of them found once; the top ten carry about 0.7%. The sort gate was single viable CD3+CD4+CD8-CD45RO+ cells for memory CD4+ T cells. Specimen: memory CD4+ T cells from blood. The receptors here all came from an adult in good health and CMV-seronegative.

V usage is TRBV5-8 and J usage is TRBJ2-1, with 12 bases matching TRBD2. This CDR3 spans 14 amino acids. Germline V CDR1 and CDR2: SGHTS, YDEGEE. V shed 0 bases and J 15 bases; nucleotides not matched to a gene: 7. In DNA form, the CDR3 reads TGTGCCAGCAGCTTGGAGACTAGCGGGAGAGAACGGTTCTTC. As protein: CASSLETSGRERFF.

The chain is built from TRBV5-1 and TRBJ2-2; 7 bases agree with TRBD2. V lost 6 bases to trimming and J lost 4 bases; unmatched junction nucleotides: 6. Germline-derived CDR1 and CDR2 are SGHRS and YFSETQ. The length of the CDR3 is 14 residues. The CDR3 region has the DNA TGCGCCAGCACCTCCGCGGGAGCCACCGGGGAGCTGTTTTTT. This codes for CASTSAGATGELFF.

V gene TRBV6-5 combines with J gene TRBJ2-2; 7 bases are shared with TRBD1. This CDR3 contains 14 residues. V lost 7 bases and J lost 4; bases outside the gene matches: 6. Germline V gene lookup returns CDR1 MNHEY and CDR2 SVGAGI. CDR3 nucleotide sequence: TGTGCCAGCAAGCCAGGGGGTGTCACCGGGGAGCTGTTTTTT. It yields the protein CASKPGGVTGELFF.

CDR3 sequence reads: CASRDTGAGNEKLFF. The CDR3 nucleotides read TGCGCCAGCAGGGACACAGGGGCGGGAAATGAAAAACTGTTTTTT. This chain connects TRBV4-1 to TRBJ1-4; 7 positions agree with TRBD1. V dropped 6 bases and J dropped 5; count of bases not matched to a gene: 9. This CDR3 is 15 amino acids long. Germline CDR1 MGHRA, CDR2 YSYEKL.

This clone was counted a few times. This chain joins TRBV7-9 and TRBJ1-4; D is possibly TRBD1 (6 bases). Germline CDR1 reads SEHNR; CDR2 reads FQNEAQ (reference sequence). The V and J ends lost 4 bases and 8 bases respectively, with 20 bases between them. The CDR3 covers 16 residues. Written as DNA, the CDR3 is TGTGCCAGCAGCTCCTTATCCGGGGGCGGTGGGGAAAAACTGTTTTTT. This encodes CASSSLSGGGGEKLFF.

The table lists this clone with a count of one. V gene TRBV30 combines with J gene TRBJ2-4; 10 positions match TRBD2. Germline V gives CDR1 GTSNPN, CDR2 SVGIG (reference sequence). The CDR3 sequence is 15 residues long. V gave up 4 bases and J gave up 0 bases; unmatched junction bases: 3. The CDR3 region has the DNA TGTGCCTGGAAGACTAGCGGGCTAGCCAAAAACATTCAGTACTTC. This gives the protein CAWKTSGLAKNIQYF.

A single count supports this clone. V usage is TRBV28 and J usage is TRBJ1-1, with D tentatively TRBD1 (6 bases). The ends were cut back, 1 base at V and 0 bases at J, with 12 bases in the middle. This CDR3 contains 16 residues. Germline values: CDR1 MDHEN, CDR2 SYDVKM. The CDR3 region is CASSLLRGQLNTEAFF. The CDR3 DNA follows: TGTGCCAGCAGTTTATTACGGGGACAATTGAACACTGAAGCTTTCTTT.

V and J are TRBV9 and TRBJ2-2, with unresolved D. Germline V lookup: CDR1 SGDLS, CDR2 YYNGEE. The CDR3 has 16 residues. V was shortened by 0 bases and J by 1 base, with 10 bases between the two germline ends. This CDR3 is CASSVEGGRNTGELFF. CDR3 DNA: TGTGCCAGCAGCGTAGAGGGTGGGCGGAACACCGGGGAGCTGTTTTTT.

The chain is built from TRBV19 and TRBJ2-7; D perhaps matches TRBD2 (5 bases). Per the germline V gene, CDR1 is LNHDA and CDR2 is SQIVND (reference sequence). Trimming shortened V by 8 bases and J by 5 bases, and 13 bases separated the two germline ends. The CDR3 totals 12 residues. The CDR3 protein is CASGSGNDEQYF. Here the CDR3 DNA reads TGTGCCAGTGGTTCCGGGAACGACGAGCAGTACTTC.

The gene calls are TRBV7-3 and TRBJ2-3; maybe TRBD2 (5 bases). CDR1 and CDR2 (germline): SGHTA, FQGTGA. Trimming took 8 bases from V and 4 from J, leaving 7 bases between them. This CDR3 is built from 11 residues. The CDR3 protein is CASAAADTQYF. The CDR3 DNA reads as TGTGCCAGCGCAGCGGCAGATACGCAGTATTTT. Full variable domain (remainder filled in from reference TRBV7-3 and TRBJ2-3): GAGVSQTPSNKVTEKGKYVELRCDPISGHTALYWYRQSLGQGPEFLIYFQGTGAADDSGLPNDRFFAVRPEGSVSTLKIQRTERGDSAVYLCASAAADTQYFGPGTRLTVL.

This clone has just a few counts. V usage is TRBV5-1 and J usage is TRBJ1-1; the D gene is possibly TRBD1 (6 bases). The CDR3 runs 14 residues. Germline V lookup: CDR1 SGHRS, CDR2 YFSETQ. Trimming took off 4 bases at V and 0 bases at J, with 10 bases between the two ends. In DNA, the CDR3 is TGCGCCAGCAGCGGTGACAGGATGAACACTGAAGCTTTCTTT. This sequence encodes CASSGDRMNTEAFF.